This T cell receptor beta chain is from a study of T cells in Graves' hyperthyroidism and ophthalmopathy. General observations from the study: Separating ophthalmopathy from stable hyperthyroidism was achieved by a 13 V-J model. Most clonotypes expanded in thyroid above 0.001 were likewise present in blood.

This clonotype was observed at least ten times. No antigen is known for it. Germline CDR1 is SNHLY and CDR2 is FYNNEI. The CDR3 loop spans 18 amino acids. Trimming cost V 6 bases and J 1 base; bases outside gene matches: 14. Newly diagnosed hyperthyroidism patients aged 18 to 65 years had disease lasting under 2 months. Orbital computed tomography, thyroid ultrasound, serum thyroxine and TRAb, and clinical symptoms together informed the diagnoses. RNA transcripts were the template for amplifying TCR beta CDR3 regions. Researchers ran a first-round RT-PCR on the TCR CDR3 using the HTBI primer set. TCRdb analysed the multiplex PCR reads with MiXCR anew, one entry per CDR3 protein. The sample lists some 350,000 distinct CDR3 sequences; around a quarter were seen once.

The source material was blood. The TCR sequence derives from a man aged 50-59 years with Graves' hyperthyroidism. This rearrangement joins TRBV2 to TRBJ2-1, with 8 bases matching TRBD1. The CDR3 sequence is CASRITSGQGDSYNEQFF. DNA of the CDR3: TGTGCCAGCAGGATCACCTCCGGACAGGGTGATTCCTACAATGAGCAGTTCTTC. The whole variable domain, remainder taken from reference TRBV2 and TRBJ2-1, is EPEVTQTPSHQVTQMGQEVILRCVPISNHLYFYWYRQILGQKVEFLVSFYNNEISEKSEIFDDQFSVERPDGSNFTLKIRSTKLEDSAMYFCASRITSGQGDSYNEQFFGPGTRLTVL.